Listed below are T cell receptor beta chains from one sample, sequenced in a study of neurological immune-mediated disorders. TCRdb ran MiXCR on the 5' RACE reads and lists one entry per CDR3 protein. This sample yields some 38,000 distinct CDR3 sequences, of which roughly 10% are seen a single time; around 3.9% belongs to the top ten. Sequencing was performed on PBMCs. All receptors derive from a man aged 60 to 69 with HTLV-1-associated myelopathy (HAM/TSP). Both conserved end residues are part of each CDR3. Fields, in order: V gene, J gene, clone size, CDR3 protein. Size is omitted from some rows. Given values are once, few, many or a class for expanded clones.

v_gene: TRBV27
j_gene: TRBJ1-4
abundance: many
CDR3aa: CASSFRFLIGDVAANEKLFF

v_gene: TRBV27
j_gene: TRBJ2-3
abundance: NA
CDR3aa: CASSWLAGADTQYF

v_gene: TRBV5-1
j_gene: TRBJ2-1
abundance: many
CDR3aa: CASSLRQGISGVYNEQFF

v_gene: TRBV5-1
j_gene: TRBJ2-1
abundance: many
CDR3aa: CASSLAFGLATFEQFF

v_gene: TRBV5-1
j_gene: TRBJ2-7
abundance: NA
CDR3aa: CASGPAGAYYEQYF

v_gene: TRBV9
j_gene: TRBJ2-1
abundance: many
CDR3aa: CASSVAGAYGYNEQFF

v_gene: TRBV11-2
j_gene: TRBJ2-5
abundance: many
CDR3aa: CASSPAWASQETQYF

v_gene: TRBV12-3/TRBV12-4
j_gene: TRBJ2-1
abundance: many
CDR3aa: CASSLAQDSPYNEQFF

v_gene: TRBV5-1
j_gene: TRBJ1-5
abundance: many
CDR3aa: CASSLGQNQPQHF

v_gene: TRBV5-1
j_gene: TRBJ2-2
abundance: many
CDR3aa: CASSAGLAGGELFF

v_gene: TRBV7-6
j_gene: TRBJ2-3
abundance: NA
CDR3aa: CASSLAPRREGDTDTQYF

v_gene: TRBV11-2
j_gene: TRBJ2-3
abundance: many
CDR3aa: CASSLNRGTDTQYF

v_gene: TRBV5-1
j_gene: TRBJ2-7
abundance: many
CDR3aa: CASSIEGSLYEQYF

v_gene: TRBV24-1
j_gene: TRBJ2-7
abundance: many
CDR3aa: CATGPGTPDYEQYF

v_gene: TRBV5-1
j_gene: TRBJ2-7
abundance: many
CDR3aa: CASSLGTRQGGSYEQYF

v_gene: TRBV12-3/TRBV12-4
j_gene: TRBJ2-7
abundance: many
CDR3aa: CASSFLGNTASEQYF

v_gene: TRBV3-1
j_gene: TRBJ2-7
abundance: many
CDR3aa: CASSLPGLTTDEQYF

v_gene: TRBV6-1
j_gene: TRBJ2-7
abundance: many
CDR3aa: CASSETSGSHEQYF

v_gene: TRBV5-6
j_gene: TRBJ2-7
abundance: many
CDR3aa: CASSSGTHSRGSYEQYF

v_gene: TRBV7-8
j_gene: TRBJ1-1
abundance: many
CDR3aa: CASSLWVNTEAFF

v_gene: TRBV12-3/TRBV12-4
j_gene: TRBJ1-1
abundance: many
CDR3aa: CASTPRGWNTEAFF

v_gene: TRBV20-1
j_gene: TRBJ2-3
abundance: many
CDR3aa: CSARAKSGGRVPTDTQYF

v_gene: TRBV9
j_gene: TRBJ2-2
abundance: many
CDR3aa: CASSVGNTGELFF

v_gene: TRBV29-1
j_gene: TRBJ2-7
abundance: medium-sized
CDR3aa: CSVEHRGSSYEQYF

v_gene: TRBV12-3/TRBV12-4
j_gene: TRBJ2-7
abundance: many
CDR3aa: CASSQGLAGRRAEQYF

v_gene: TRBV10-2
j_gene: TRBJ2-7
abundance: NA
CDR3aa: CASSESGLSSYKQYF

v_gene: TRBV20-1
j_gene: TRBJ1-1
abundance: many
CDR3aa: CSAREGHVTEAFF

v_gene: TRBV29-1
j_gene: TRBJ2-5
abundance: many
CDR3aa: CSGGTSGETQYF

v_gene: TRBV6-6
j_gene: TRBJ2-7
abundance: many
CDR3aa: CASSYPDPAGGQYF

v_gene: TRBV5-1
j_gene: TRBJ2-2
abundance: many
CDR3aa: CASSLSSNTGELFF

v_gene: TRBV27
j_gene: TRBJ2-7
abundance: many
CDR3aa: CASSLTGREQYF

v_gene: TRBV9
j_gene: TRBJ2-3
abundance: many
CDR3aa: CASSEKTGGLVTDTQYF

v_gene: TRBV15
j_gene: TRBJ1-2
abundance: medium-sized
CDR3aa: CATSREEGDGYTF

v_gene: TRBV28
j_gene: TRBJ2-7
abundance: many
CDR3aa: CASRRTGGVYEQYF

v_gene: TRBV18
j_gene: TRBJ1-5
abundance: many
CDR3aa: CASSPPGDQPQHF

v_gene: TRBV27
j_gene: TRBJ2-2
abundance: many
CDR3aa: CASSPGTGWTGELFF

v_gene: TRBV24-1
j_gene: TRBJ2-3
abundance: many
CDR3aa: CATSDNTGLTDTQYF

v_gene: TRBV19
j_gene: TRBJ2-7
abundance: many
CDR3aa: CASSIDDRGAYEQYF

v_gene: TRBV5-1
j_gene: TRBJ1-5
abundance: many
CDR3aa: CASSLGDIPNQPQHF

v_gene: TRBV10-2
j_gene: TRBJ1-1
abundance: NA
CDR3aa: CASSEMTANTEAFF

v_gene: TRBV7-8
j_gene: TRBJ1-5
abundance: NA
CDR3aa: CASRLVIGRHQTQHF